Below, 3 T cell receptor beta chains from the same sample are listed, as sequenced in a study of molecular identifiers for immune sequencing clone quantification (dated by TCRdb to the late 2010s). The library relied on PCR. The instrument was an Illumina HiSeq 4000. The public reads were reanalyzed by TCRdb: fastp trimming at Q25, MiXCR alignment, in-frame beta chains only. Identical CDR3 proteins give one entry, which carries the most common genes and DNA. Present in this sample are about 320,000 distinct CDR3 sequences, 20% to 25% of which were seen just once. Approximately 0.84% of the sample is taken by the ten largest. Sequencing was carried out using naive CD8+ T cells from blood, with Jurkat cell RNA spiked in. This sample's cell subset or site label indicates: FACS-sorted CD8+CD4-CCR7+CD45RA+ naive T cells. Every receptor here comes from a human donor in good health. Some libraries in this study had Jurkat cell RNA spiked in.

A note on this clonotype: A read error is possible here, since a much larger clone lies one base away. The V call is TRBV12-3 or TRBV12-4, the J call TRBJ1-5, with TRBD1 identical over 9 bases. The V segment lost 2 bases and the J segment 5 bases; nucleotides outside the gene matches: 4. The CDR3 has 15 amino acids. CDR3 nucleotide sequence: TGTGCCAGCAGTTTATACAGGGGGCGAGATCAGCCCCAGCATTTT. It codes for CASSLYRGRDQPQHF.

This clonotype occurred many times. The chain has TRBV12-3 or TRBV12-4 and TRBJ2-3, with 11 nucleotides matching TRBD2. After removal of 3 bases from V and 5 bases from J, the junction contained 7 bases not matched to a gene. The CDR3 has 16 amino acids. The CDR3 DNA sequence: TGTGCCAGCAGTTTTGCCCCGGGACTAGCGGTAGATACGCAGTATTTT. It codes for CASSFAPGLAVDTQYF.

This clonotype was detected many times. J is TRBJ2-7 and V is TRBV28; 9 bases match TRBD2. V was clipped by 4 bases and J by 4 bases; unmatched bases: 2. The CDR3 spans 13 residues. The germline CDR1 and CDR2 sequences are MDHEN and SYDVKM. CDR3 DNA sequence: TGTGCCAGCAGTTCCACTAGCGGGTACGAGCAGTACTTC. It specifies CASSSTSGYEQYF.